What follows describes a single T cell receptor (beta chain). Antigen unknown. This sample is part of a study of vaccination and CD4 T cells after COVID-19. Study conclusions and caveats: There was no significant change from around 20 to 38 median reactive clonotypes.

Treatment described: roughly 11-day PBMC culture with coronavirus spike peptide pools or control peptides (ViraFEST assay). It was before the COVID-19 pandemic (2011-2018) that the unexposed donor's CD4+ T cells were collected. Sequencing of cultured CD4+ T cell DNA used the Oncomine TCR Beta short-read assay. TCRdb re-derived calls from the PCR reads in MiXCR, one entry per CDR3 protein. The sample lists some 9,000 distinct CDR3 sequences, around 48% seen once, with about a quarter in the top ten. The sample taken for sequencing was CD4+ T cells from blood, cultured in vitro. This TCR was recovered from a human donor in good health.

The CDR3 spells CASSLGLFPQLTTGELFF. The CDR3 DNA follows: TGCGCCAGCAGCTTGGGACTATTCCCCCAACTGACCACCGGGGAGCTGTTTTTT. The chain joins TRBV5-1 to TRBJ2-2; D is perhaps TRBD2 (5 bases). The germline gives CDR1 SGHRS, CDR2 YFSETQ. This CDR3 has 18 amino acids. V was shortened by 0 bases and J by 4 bases, with 19 bases between the two germline ends.